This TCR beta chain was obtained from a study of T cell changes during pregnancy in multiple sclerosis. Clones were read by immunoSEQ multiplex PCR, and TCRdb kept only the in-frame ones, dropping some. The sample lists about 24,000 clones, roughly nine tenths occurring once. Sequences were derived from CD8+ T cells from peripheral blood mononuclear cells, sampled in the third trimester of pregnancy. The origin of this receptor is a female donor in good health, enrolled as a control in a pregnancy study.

CDR3 amino acids: CASSSPDIMNTEAFF. CDR3 DNA sequence: TGTGCCAGTAGTTCACCCGACATCATGAACACTGAAGCTTTCTTT. The genes are TRBV19 and TRBJ1-1; D is unresolved. CDR3 length: 15 residues. V lost 5 bases and J 0 bases, leaving 13 bases between the germline ends. Germline V gene sequence: CDR1 LNHDA, CDR2 SQIVND (reference sequence).